The next 19 T cell receptor beta chains were all read from a single sample in a study of OX40 agonist ivuxolimab in advanced cancers. Produced via immunoSEQ multiplex PCR; TCRdb's table is partial and in-frame only. The sample holds 6,000 to 6,500 clones, approximately 63% seen once. This sample comprised CD4+ or CD8+ T cells sorted from blood, obtained in a trial of the OX40 agonist ivuxolimab. These receptors originate from an adult with an advanced solid tumor such as melanoma, head and neck, liver or kidney cancer.

The rearrangement uses TRBV2 and TRBJ2-7, with 11 bases fitting TRBD2. V shed 5 bases and J 4 bases; nucleotides not matched to a gene: 13. The CDR3 extends over 17 amino acids. The germline V gene encodes CDR1 SNHLY and CDR2 FYNNEI. The CDR3 nucleotides are TGTGCCAGCAGTCCCGGGACTAGCGGCCCGAGGGTTTACGAGCAGTACTTC. Residues: CASSPGTSGPRVYEQYF.

The chain recombines TRBV4-1 with TRBJ1-6, with D uncertain. This CDR3 contains 14 residues. V was pared by 4 bases and J by 5 bases, with 9 bases between. Germline CDR1 reads MGHRA; CDR2 reads YSYEKL. The CDR3: CASSRGRDNSPLHF. The CDR3, as DNA: TGCGCCAGCAGCCGCGGACGGGATAATTCACCCCTCCACTTT.

V usage is TRBV18 and J usage is TRBJ2-1; the match to TRBD1 covers 9 bases. CDR3 length: 20 residues. After removal of 1 base from V and 1 base from J, the junction contained 14 bases not matched to a gene. CDR1 is KGHSH and CDR2 is LQKENI in the germline V gene. For the CDR3, the DNA is TGTGCCAGCTCACCACGTCTATCAAGGGACAGGGTTAGGTCCTACAATGAGCAGTTCTTC. Residues: CASSPRLSRDRVRSYNEQFF.

This clone was seen just once. The chain joins TRBV9 to TRBJ2-3; TRBD1 matches at 10 bases. Germline V gene data show CDR1 as SGDLS and CDR2 as YYNGEE. V shed 3 bases and J 3 bases; nucleotides not matched to a gene: 7. The length of the CDR3 is 16 residues. In DNA form, the CDR3 reads TGTGCCAGCAGCGCGAATCCGGGACAGGGGACAGATACGCAGTATTTT. This translates into CASSANPGQGTDTQYF.

This chain's CDR3 is CASSPSSGTRVNEQFF. CDR3 sequence (DNA): TGTGCCAGCAGCCCTAGTTCAGGTACACGGGTCAATGAGCAGTTCTTC. The J gene is TRBJ2-1, the V gene TRBV7-6; D unclear. This CDR3 comprises 16 residues. Trimming pared 5 bases from V and 6 bases from J, leaving 20 bases between. Germline values: CDR1 SGHVS, CDR2 FNYEAQ.

This chain joins TRBV7-9 and TRBJ2-5; the D gene is possibly TRBD2 (5 bases). CDR1 is SEHNR, CDR2 FQNEAQ, per germline (reference sequence). The germline V and J ends were trimmed by 5 bases and 2 bases, with 9 bases remaining between them. The CDR3 is 13 amino acids. CDR3 DNA sequence: TGTGCCAGCAGCCCCGGAGGTCAAGAGACCCAGTACTTC. Its translation is CASSPGGQETQYF. The complete variable domain, with remaining parts taken from reference TRBV7-9 and TRBJ2-5, reads DTGVSQNPRHKITKRGQNVTFRCDPISEHNRLYWYRQTLGQGPEFLTYFQNEAQLEKSRLLSDRFSAERPKGSFSTLEIQRTEQGDSAMYLCASSPGGQETQYFGPGTRLLVL.

The chain is built from TRBV2 and TRBJ2-7, with D tentatively TRBD1 (6 bases). The CDR3 loop spans 12 amino acids. V gave up 9 bases and J gave up 2 bases, with 11 bases separating them. CDR1 and CDR2 (germline): SNHLY, FYNNEI. The CDR3: CASDRNTYEQYF. The CDR3 region has the DNA TGTGCCAGTGACAGGAATACCTACGAGCAGTACTTC.

V usage is TRBV6-5 and J usage is TRBJ2-7; the match to TRBD1 covers 7 bases. CDR1 is MNHEY, CDR2 SVGAGI, per germline. The CDR3 contains 12 residues. The ends lost 2 bases at V and 5 bases at J; junction bases unmatched: 0. The CDR3 loop reads CASSYGTDEQYF. The CDR3 bases are TGTGCCAGCAGTTACGGGACAGACGAGCAGTACTTC.

J is TRBJ1-5 and V is TRBV5-5; the D is unclear. Germline loops: CDR1 SGHKS, CDR2 YYEKEE (reference sequence). The V end was cut by 2 bases, the J end by 1 base, with 7 bases between. This CDR3 has 14 amino acids. As DNA, the CDR3 is TGTGCCAGCAGCTTTGGAAGAAGCAATCAGCCCCAGCATTTT. It specifies CASSFGRSNQPQHF.

In this sample, this clone is medium-sized. V is TRBV7-3 and J is TRBJ2-7, with TRBD1 identical over 9 bases. CDR1 SGHTA and CDR2 FQGTGA come from the germline V gene. There are 15 residues in the CDR3. The V segment lost 5 bases and the J segment 3 bases; nucleotides outside the gene matches: 8. The CDR3 protein is CASSAGTGRGYEQYF. DNA of the CDR3: TGTGCCAGCAGCGCCGGGACAGGGAGAGGCTACGAGCAGTACTTC.

The rearrangement joins TRBV11-2 to TRBJ2-1; D not certain. CDR1 is SGHAT and CDR2 is FQNNGV in the germline V gene. The CDR3 consists of 14 residues. V lost 4 bases, J lost 10 bases, and 17 bases lay in between. The CDR3 DNA is TGTGCCAGCAGCTCCCGTAGGGCCATGGAGGAGCAGTTCTTC. Amino acid sequence: CASSSRRAMEEQFF.

This clone was found many times. The J gene is TRBJ1-2, the V gene TRBV7-8; possibly TRBD1 for D (6 bases). The CDR3 has 15 residues. From germline, CDR1 is SGHVS and CDR2 FQNEAQ. Trimming left V 1 base short and J 5 bases short, with 14 bases between. The CDR3 loop is CASSLERAGVYGYTF. The CDR3 coding sequence is TGTGCCAGCAGCTTAGAACGGGCAGGGGTATATGGCTACACCTTC.

This chain connects TRBV5-6 to TRBJ2-3, with D possibly being TRBD1 (5 bases). Germline loops: CDR1 SGHDT, CDR2 YYEEEE. The germline V and J ends were trimmed by 2 bases and 1 base, with 14 bases remaining between them. The CDR3 has 16 residues. The CDR3 here is CASSFGAGPGTDTQYF. The CDR3, as DNA: TGTGCCAGCAGCTTTGGAGCAGGGCCTGGCACAGATACGCAGTATTTT.

Only one count was recorded for this clone. The chain joins TRBV7-9 to TRBJ1-2; tentatively, D is TRBD1 (5 bases). Trimming took off 2 bases at V and 3 bases at J, with 19 bases between the two ends. CDR1 is SEHNR, CDR2 FQNEAQ, per germline (reference sequence). The CDR3 sequence is 17 residues long. The CDR3 loop is CASSLTGSNLRDYGYTF. The CDR3, as DNA: TGTGCCAGCAGCTTAACAGGTTCTAACCTTCGGGACTATGGCTACACCTTC.

Here the CDR3 DNA reads TGTGCCAGTATAGAAACGAGTTCTACTTATGGCTACACCTTC. Residues: CASIETSSTYGYTF. The genes are TRBV19 and TRBJ1-2, with D hard to call. The length of the CDR3 is 14 residues. V gave up 7 bases and J gave up 5 bases, with 17 bases separating them. The V gene's germline CDR1 is LNHDA and CDR2 SQIVND (reference sequence).

The chain uses TRBV19 and TRBJ1-2, with no clear D. From germline, CDR1 is LNHDA and CDR2 SQIVND (reference sequence). The CDR3 is 12 residues long. Deletions cut 2 bases from V and 5 bases from J, with 6 bases between. In DNA form, the CDR3 reads TGTGCCAGTAGTATACAGAAGTATGGCTACACCTTC. Translation: CASSIQKYGYTF.

This clone was picked up one time. This chain connects TRBV6-5 to TRBJ1-2, with unresolved D. V lost 2 bases and J 6 bases, leaving 10 bases between the germline ends. There are 13 residues in the CDR3. The germline V gene has CDR1 MNHEY and CDR2 SVGAGI. The CDR3 coding sequence is TGTGCCAGCAGTTACCCAGGCCCAAATGGCTACACCTTC. Amino acids: CASSYPGPNGYTF.

J is TRBJ1-2 and V is TRBV7-9; D might be TRBD1 (6 bases). Germline CDR1 reads SEHNR; CDR2 reads FQNEAQ (reference sequence). The CDR3 is 13 residues long. Trimming removed 5 bases from V and 4 bases from J, with 11 bases in between. The CDR3 loop is CASSQLGGYGYTF. The CDR3 nucleotides read TGTGCCAGCAGCCAATTAGGGGGCTATGGCTACACCTTC.

This clone was seen a single time. The gene calls are TRBV10-3 and TRBJ2-7; 9 nucleotides align to TRBD1. Germline trimming cut 10 bases from V and 4 bases from J; bases unmatched to any gene: 11. The germline CDR1 and CDR2 sequences are ENHRY and SYGVKD. CDR3 size: 14 residues. CDR3 nucleotide sequence: TGTGCCACCCTAACGGGACAGGGTATTTACGAGCAGTACTTC. This encodes CATLTGQGIYEQYF.